Below are 9 T cell receptor beta chains sequenced from a single sample in a study of T-cell reconstitution after alpha-beta-depleted transplantation in children. This sample's TCRbeta library carried unique molecular identifier barcodes. TCRdb processed the PCR reads anew with MiXCR; each CDR3 protein has one entry. Altogether about 250,000 distinct CDR3 sequences are present, roughly a quarter being singletons, with the ten largest covering roughly 5%. The sequencing used PBMCs, mostly from graft donor cells, collected 360 days after TCRalphabeta/CD19-depleted stem cell transplant. The receptors were gathered from a female patient aged 2-9 years who had a stem cell transplant for congenital amegakaryocytic thrombocytopenia, so the T cells may come from the graft donor.

This clonotype was seen a few times. V and J are TRBV29-1 and TRBJ1-1; D ambiguous. The CDR3 is 15 amino acids. Germline V gene data show CDR1 as SQVTM and CDR2 as ANQGSEA. Trimming pared 4 bases from V and 1 base from J, leaving 16 bases between. The CDR3 nucleotides read TGCAGCGTTGGTGGTCCTGGCAGACCGAACACTGAAGCTTTCTTT. This gives the protein CSVGGPGRPNTEAFF.

This clonotype has a handful of counts. The rearrangement joins TRBV20-1 to TRBJ1-2; no clear D gene. V lost 0 bases and J lost 4, with 12 bases in between. Germline V gene sequence: CDR1 DFQATT, CDR2 SNEGSKA (reference sequence). This CDR3 comprises 14 residues. The CDR3 bases are TGCAGTGCTAGAGATGAGGGCAGTCTCTATGGCTACACCTTC. This sequence encodes CSARDEGSLYGYTF.

This clonotype occurred many times. This chain connects TRBV6-5 to TRBJ2-3, with 11 bases aligning to TRBD2. The CDR3 has 16 residues. Germline V gene lookup returns CDR1 MNHEY and CDR2 SVGAGI. J gave up 1 base and V 2 bases, and 2 bases lay outside the gene matches. CDR3 sequence reads: CASSYLSGRGTDTQYF. CDR3 in DNA: TGTGCCAGCAGTTACCTTAGCGGGAGGGGCACAGATACGCAGTATTTT.

The table lists this clonotype with a few counts. The chain employs TRBV28 and TRBJ2-1, with D possibly being TRBD1 (5 bases). The CDR3 runs to 12 residues. The germline gives CDR1 MDHEN, CDR2 SYDVKM. V lost 2 bases to trimming and J lost 11 bases, with 10 bases between them. The CDR3 sequence: CASSLKGLKQFF. Written as DNA, the CDR3 is TGTGCCAGCAGTTTAAAGGGGCTTAAGCAGTTCTTC.

The gene calls are TRBV20-1 and TRBJ2-5; 12 bases are shared with TRBD2. V gave up 3 bases and J gave up 5 bases; unmatched junction bases: 10. Germline-derived CDR1 and CDR2 are DFQATT and SNEGSKA (reference sequence). The CDR3 sequence is 16 residues long. CDR3: CSASGLAGGPEETQYF. In DNA, the CDR3 is TGCAGTGCTAGTGGGCTAGCGGGGGGGCCAGAGGAGACCCAGTACTTC.

This clonotype was found many times. The chain couples TRBV29-1 to TRBJ2-5; weak D call: TRBD1 (6 bases). The germline V and J ends were trimmed by 4 bases and 6 bases, with 15 bases remaining between them. Looked up from germline, CDR1 is SQVTM and CDR2 is ANQGSEA. CDR3 length: 13 residues. CDR3 residues: CSVVSQGWKTQYF. The CDR3 nucleotides are TGCAGCGTTGTGTCCCAGGGGTGGAAGACCCAGTACTTC.

This chain connects TRBV7-2 to TRBJ2-7, with 9 bases matching TRBD1. This CDR3 is built from 15 residues. V lost 4 bases, J lost 0 bases, and 4 bases stayed unmatched. Looked up from germline, CDR1 is SGHTA and CDR2 is FQGNSA. The CDR3 sequence: CASSWDRDTSYEQYF. CDR3 nucleotides: TGTGCCAGCAGCTGGGACAGGGACACCTCCTACGAGCAGTACTTC. Full variable domain (rest looked up from reference TRBV7-2 and TRBJ2-7): GAGVSQSPSNKVTEKGKDVELRCDPISGHTALYWYRQSLGQGLEFLIYFQGNSAPDKSGLPSDRFSAERTGGSVSTLTIQRTQQEDSAVYLCASSWDRDTSYEQYFGPGTRLTVT.

This clonotype was seen ten or more times. This chain joins TRBV2 and TRBJ2-1; 10 positions match TRBD2. Germline loops: CDR1 SNHLY, CDR2 FYNNEI. The V segment lost 11 bases and the J segment 4 bases; nucleotides outside the gene matches: 5. The CDR3 sequence is 13 residues long. CDR3: CAVGLAAYNEQFF. The DNA of the CDR3 is TGTGCCGTCGGACTAGCGGCTTACAATGAGCAGTTCTTC.

CDR3 sequence: CASSPMDRGDTEAFF. In nucleotides, the CDR3 is TGTGCCAGCAGCCCAATGGACAGGGGCGACACTGAAGCTTTCTTT. This rearrangement joins TRBV6-2 or TRBV6-3 to TRBJ1-1, with 9 bases that match TRBD1. The length of the CDR3 is 15 residues. V shed 6 bases and J 3 bases; nucleotides not matched to a gene: 8. Germline lookup yields CDR1 MNHEY and CDR2 SVGEGT.